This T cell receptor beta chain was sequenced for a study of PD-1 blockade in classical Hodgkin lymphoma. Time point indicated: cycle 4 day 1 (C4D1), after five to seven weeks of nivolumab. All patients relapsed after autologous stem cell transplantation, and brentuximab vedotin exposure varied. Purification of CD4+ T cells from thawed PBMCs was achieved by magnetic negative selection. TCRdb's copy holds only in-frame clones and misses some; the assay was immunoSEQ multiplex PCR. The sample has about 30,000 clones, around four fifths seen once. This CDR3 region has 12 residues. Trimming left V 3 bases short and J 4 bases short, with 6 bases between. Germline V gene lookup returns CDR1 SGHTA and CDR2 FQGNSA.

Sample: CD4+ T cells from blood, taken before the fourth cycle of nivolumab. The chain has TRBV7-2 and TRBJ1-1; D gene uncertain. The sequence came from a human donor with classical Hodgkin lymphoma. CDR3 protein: CASSFSGTEAFF. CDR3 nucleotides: TGTGCCAGCAGCTTCTCCGGCACTGAAGCTTTCTTT.